Included here is one T cell receptor beta chain sequence, with context. The time point was: pre-treatment sample, taken before nivolumab and TIL therapy. The tumor samples were excised metastases, mostly pleural nodules or supraclavicular lymph nodes. Adults with stage 4 NSCLC were enrolled in a phase I trial. This was the immunoSEQ v3 assay. Some clones are missing from TCRdb's copy, which holds only in-frame ones; the method was immunoSEQ multiplex PCR. The table includes 20,000 to 30,000 clones, under 80% detected once. The sample is drawn from a study of TIL therapy for anti-PD-1-resistant metastatic lung cancer. For the study at large: Most patients had lung adenocarcinoma.

J gave up 0 bases and V 8 bases, and 8 bases lay outside the gene matches. The CDR3 has 15 residues. The germline CDR1 and CDR2 sequences are GTSNPN and SVGIG (reference sequence). This receptor was identified in a woman between 30 and 80 years old with non-small cell lung cancer. V usage is TRBV30 and J usage is TRBJ1-3; the match to TRBD1 covers 9 bases. The sequencing here drew on tumor tissue, taken at baseline. The CDR3 DNA follows: TGTGCCGTCCGGGACAGGGTTCTCTCTGGAAACACCATATATTTT. Its translation is CAVRDRVLSGNTIYF.